This T cell receptor beta chain was identified during a study of T cell responses to AZD1222 COVID-19 vaccine. Study-level results: Just five or six AZD1222 recipients tested seropositive at baseline.

CDR3 size: 14 residues. Germline V gene lookup returns CDR1 LNHNV and CDR2 YYDKDF (reference sequence). Trimming removed 0 bases from V and 5 bases from J, with 7 bases in between. With respect to this clone: As yet, its antigen is unknown.

The repertoire was sequenced with immunoSEQ multiplex PCR; TCRdb's copy has only in-frame clones and lacks some. Among about 35,000 clones listed, 75% to 90% were seen once. V gene TRBV15 combines with J gene TRBJ2-2; D ambiguous. The sample was peripheral blood, taken on day 0 of AZD1222 vaccination. The sequence came from an adult in good health. The CDR3 loop reads CATSRDWGTGELFF. DNA for the CDR3: TGTGCCACCAGCAGAGATTGGGGTACCGGGGAGCTGTTTTTT.